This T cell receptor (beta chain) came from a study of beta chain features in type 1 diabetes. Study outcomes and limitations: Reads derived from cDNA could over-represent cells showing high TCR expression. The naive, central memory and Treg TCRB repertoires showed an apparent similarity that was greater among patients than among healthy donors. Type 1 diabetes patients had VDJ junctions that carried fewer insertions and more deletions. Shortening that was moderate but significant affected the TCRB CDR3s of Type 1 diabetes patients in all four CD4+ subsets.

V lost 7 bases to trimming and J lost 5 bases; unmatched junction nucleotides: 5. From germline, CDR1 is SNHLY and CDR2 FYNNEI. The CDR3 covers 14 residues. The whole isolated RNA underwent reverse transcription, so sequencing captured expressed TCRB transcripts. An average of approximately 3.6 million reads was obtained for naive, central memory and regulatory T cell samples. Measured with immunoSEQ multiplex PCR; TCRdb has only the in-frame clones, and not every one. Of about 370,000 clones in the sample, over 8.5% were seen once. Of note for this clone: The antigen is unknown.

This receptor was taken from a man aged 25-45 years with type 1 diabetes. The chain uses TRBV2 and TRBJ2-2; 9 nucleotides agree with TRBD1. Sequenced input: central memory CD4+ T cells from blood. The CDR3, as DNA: TGTGCCAGCACCAGGACAGGGGAAACCGGGGAGCTGTTTTTT. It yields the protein CASTRTGETGELFF.